This T cell receptor (beta chain) was sequenced during a study of control samples from healthy donors and cancer patients. Germline V CDR1 and CDR2: SGHTS, YDEGEE. After removal of 4 bases from V and 2 bases from J, the junction contained 9 bases not matched to a gene. This CDR3 has 17 amino acids. Clones were read by immunoSEQ multiplex PCR, and TCRdb kept only the in-frame ones, dropping some. The sample has some 120,000 clones, 75% to 95% seen once. The receptor was derived from a man younger than 35 in good health. The V call is TRBV5-8, the J call TRBJ1-4; TRBD1 aligns across 9 bases. The sample comprised blood. Written as DNA, the CDR3 is TGTGCCAGCAGCATTGGACAGGGGCCTCAGACTAATGAAAAACTGTTTTTT. This codes for CASSIGQGPQTNEKLFF.